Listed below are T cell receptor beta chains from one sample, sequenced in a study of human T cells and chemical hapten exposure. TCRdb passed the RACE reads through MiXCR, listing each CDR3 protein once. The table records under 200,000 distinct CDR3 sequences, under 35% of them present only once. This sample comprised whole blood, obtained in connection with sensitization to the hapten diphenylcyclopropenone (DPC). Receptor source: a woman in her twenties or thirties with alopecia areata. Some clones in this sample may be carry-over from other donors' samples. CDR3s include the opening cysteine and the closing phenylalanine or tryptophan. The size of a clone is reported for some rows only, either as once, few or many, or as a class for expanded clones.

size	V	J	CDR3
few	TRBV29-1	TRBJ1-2	CSVANWDRHGYTF
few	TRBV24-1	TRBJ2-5	CATSDLETQYF
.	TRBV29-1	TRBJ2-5	CSVDLWRETQYF
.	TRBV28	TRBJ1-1	CASSSDREEAFF
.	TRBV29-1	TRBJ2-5	CSVEVGGRETQYF
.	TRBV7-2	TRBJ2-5	CVSTGAPGETQYF
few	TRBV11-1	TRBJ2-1	CASSLFGGDEQFF
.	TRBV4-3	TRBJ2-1	CASSQSLGIEQFF
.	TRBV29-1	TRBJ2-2	CSAQRQNTGELFF
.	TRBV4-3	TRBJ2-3	CASSQDSPVPGGASDTQYF
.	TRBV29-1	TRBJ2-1	CSVPSSSYNEQFF
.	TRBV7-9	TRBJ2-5	CASSSYRGETQYF
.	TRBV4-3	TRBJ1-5	CASSQERKDDQPQHF
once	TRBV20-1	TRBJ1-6	CSARTGFDRVTPLHF
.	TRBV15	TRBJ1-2	CATTRRTQWRDNYGYTF
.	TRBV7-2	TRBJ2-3	CASSAGRAPDTQYF
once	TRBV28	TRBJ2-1	CTSSRVNEQFF
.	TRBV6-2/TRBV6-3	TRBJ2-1	CASRRLAGVGNEQFF
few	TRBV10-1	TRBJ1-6	CASKTSPTGQGFSPLHF
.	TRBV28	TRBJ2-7	CASRGAGPYEQYF
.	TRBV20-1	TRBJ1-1	CSAQSAGRQTEAFF
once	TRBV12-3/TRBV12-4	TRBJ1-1	CASSKSTGNTEAFF
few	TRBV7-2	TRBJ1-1	CASSLGLVQGRTEAFF
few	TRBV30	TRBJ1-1	CAWSAGQTEAFF
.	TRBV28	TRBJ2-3	CASILGGTDTQYF
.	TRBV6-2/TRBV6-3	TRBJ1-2	CASSIGLKNGYTF
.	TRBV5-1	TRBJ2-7	CASSLGRTPYEQYF
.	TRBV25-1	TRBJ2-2	CASSERGSGTGELFF
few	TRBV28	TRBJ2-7	CASVRTGSPGQYF
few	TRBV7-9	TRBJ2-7	CASSPPGQGEDYEQYF
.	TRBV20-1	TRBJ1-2	CSAKAGGAYGYTF